This TCR beta chain was sequenced during a study of T cells in Graves' hyperthyroidism and ophthalmopathy. Study-wide background: Once the initial diagnosis was made, peripheral blood was obtained before any treatment. Study-level points and caveats: Blood shared most expanded thyroid clonotypes above 0.001.

This CDR3 region has 16 residues. CDR1 SEHNR and CDR2 FQNEAQ come from the germline V gene (reference sequence). V gave up 2 bases and J gave up 3 bases, with 17 bases separating them. A note on this clonotype: Its antigen remains unknown.

What was amplified from RNA transcripts were TCR beta CDR3 regions. The HTBI primer set served for first-round RT-PCR of the TCR CDR3. MiXCR, applied by TCRdb to the multiplex PCR reads, yields one record per CDR3 protein. This sample yields over 200,000 distinct CDR3 sequences, of which roughly 14% are seen a single time; about an eighth belongs to the top ten. Lactation, pregnancy, other autoimmune disease or uncontrolled infection led to exclusion of patients. The blood sample predates any ophthalmopathy symptoms, coming from first hyperthyroidism diagnosis. The chain joins TRBV7-9 to TRBJ2-7; tentative D call: TRBD1 (5 bases). Sequencing input: blood. The receptor was isolated from a woman aged 40 to 50 with Graves' hyperthyroidism that later progressed to Graves' ophthalmopathy. The CDR3 is CASSLYRTPENYEQYF. The CDR3 DNA reads as TGTGCCAGCAGCTTATATAGGACACCCGAAAACTACGAGCAGTACTTC.